These T cell receptor beta chains were read from a single sample in a study of cytomegalovirus exposure and HLA in healthy donors. Only in-frame clones appear in the TCRdb table, and some are missing; sequencing was by immunoSEQ multiplex PCR. Among tens of thousands of clones, over 65% were seen once, and the ten largest hold less than 20%. Specimen: PBMCs. Source of these receptors: a man in his fifties or sixties in good health and CMV-seropositive. CDR3s include the opening cysteine and the closing phenylalanine or tryptophan. The order of the fields is J gene, D gene, V gene, clone size, CDR3 protein, CDR3 DNA. The D gene is left open where the match is weak. Clone sizes are given selectively: once, few, many, or a class where the clone is expanded.

TRBJ2-5 | - | TRBV12-5 | - | CASGFGGALQETQYF | TGTGCTAGTGGTTTTGGGGGGGCCTTACAAGAGACCCAGTACTTC
TRBJ1-1 | - | TRBV19 | - | CASTNEGGVNTEAFF | TGTGCCAGTACCAATGAGGGCGGAGTTAACACTGAAGCTTTCTTT
TRBJ2-7 | TRBD1 | TRBV2 | - | CASSARQGHSYEQYF | TGTGCCAGCAGTGCCCGACAGGGGCACTCCTACGAGCAGTACTTC
TRBJ1-2 | TRBD1 | TRBV6-1 | - | CASSEGQTIYGYTF | TGTGCCAGCAGTGAGGGACAGACCATCTATGGCTACACCTTC
TRBJ2-1 | - | TRBV7-9 | - | CASSDTSGTGYNEQFF | TGTGCCAGCAGCGACACAAGCGGGACAGGCTACAATGAGCAGTTCTTC
TRBJ2-1 | TRBD2 | TRBV15 | - | CATSSGLAPTYNEQFF | TGTGCCACCAGCAGCGGACTAGCCCCTACCTACAATGAGCAGTTCTTC
TRBJ1-4 | TRBD1 | TRBV7-8 | many | CASRSDRGNPNEKLFF | TGTGCCAGCAGATCAGACAGGGGAAATCCTAATGAAAAACTGTTTTTT
TRBJ2-7 | TRBD2 | TRBV27 | few | CASKGLAREQYF | TGTGCCAGCAAGGGACTAGCCCGCGAGCAGTACTTC
TRBJ1-1 | - | TRBV7-8 | - | CASSLLRQNTEAFF | TGTGCCAGCAGCTTATTAAGACAGAACACTGAAGCTTTCTTT
TRBJ2-5 | - | TRBV7-2 | - | CASSLVTTGRETQYF | TGTGCCAGCAGCTTAGTAACCACAGGGCGAGAGACCCAGTACTTC
TRBJ2-7 | TRBD2 | TRBV7-2 | - | CASSLAGASSYEQYF | TGTGCCAGCAGTCTAGCGGGGGCCAGCTCCTACGAGCAGTACTTC
TRBJ2-4 | TRBD2 | TRBV7-8 | - | CASSSLYSSGGIQYF | TGTGCCAGCAGTTCATTGTATTCTAGCGGGGGAATTCAGTACTTC
TRBJ2-7 | TRBD1 | TRBV6-6 | - | CASSPPGQADEQYF | TGTGCCAGCAGTCCCCCGGGACAGGCGGACGAGCAGTACTTC
TRBJ1-1 | - | TRBV9 | - | CASSAGDTYITRFF | TGTGCCAGCAGCGCAGGGGACACTTATATTACCCGTTTCTTT
TRBJ1-1 | TRBD1 | TRBV2 | - | CASSGDRGQGTEAFF | TGTGCCAGCAGTGGGGACAGGGGGCAAGGCACTGAAGCTTTCTTT
TRBJ2-7 | - | TRBV19 | - | CATLDPGDSYEQYF | TGTGCCACCCTTGATCCGGGGGATTCCTACGAGCAGTACTTC